Listed here are 9 T cell receptor beta chains from one sample, sequenced in a study of shared clonotypes between healthy human individuals. Selected positively for CCR7 and CD45RO-negative, naive CD8 cells excluded terminally differentiated effector memory CD45RA+ cells. The method was immunoSEQ multiplex PCR; TCRdb's version includes in-frame clones alone and lacks a portion of them. The table records about 2.1 million clones, about 93% of them present only once. The sample was naive CD8+ T cells from PBMCs. Receptor source: a man between 18 and 35 years old in good health. Some clones in this sample may be carry-over from other donors' samples.

The rearrangement joins TRBV7-2 to TRBJ1-1, with D possibly TRBD1 on 6 matching bases. Trimming removed 4 bases from V and 5 bases from J, with 17 bases in between. There are 15 residues in the CDR3. Germline assignment: CDR1 SGHTA and CDR2 FQGNSA. The CDR3 loop is CASSYRGRGETEAFF. CDR3 DNA sequence: TGTGCCAGCAGCTATAGAGGCAGGGGAGAGACTGAAGCTTTCTTT. The variable domain in full, with the rest retrieved from reference TRBV7-2 and TRBJ1-1, is GAGVSQSPSNKVTEKGKDVELRCDPISGHTALYWYRQSLGQGLEFLIYFQGNSAPDKSGLPSDRFSAERTGGSVSTLTIQRTQQEDSAVYLCASSYRGRGETEAFFGQGTRLTVV.

This rearrangement joins TRBV4-1 to TRBJ2-7, with 11 bases identical to TRBD2. The CDR3 covers 14 residues. CDR1 is MGHRA and CDR2 is YSYEKL in the germline V gene. The trim removed 4 bases at V and 3 bases at J, leaving 2 bases unmatched. This chain's CDR3 is CASSLGTSGYEQYF. CDR3 in DNA: TGCGCCAGCAGCCTAGGGACTAGCGGCTACGAGCAGTACTTC.

The rearrangement uses TRBV11-2 and TRBJ2-7; D remains ambiguous. The V gene's germline CDR1 is SGHAT and CDR2 FQNNGV. V gave up 1 base and J gave up 6 bases, with 7 bases separating them. The CDR3 extends over 12 amino acids. The CDR3: CASSLGQFEQYF. CDR3 sequence (DNA): TGTGCCAGCAGCTTAGGGCAGTTCGAGCAGTACTTC.

The chain is built from TRBV6-5 and TRBJ2-1, with 11 bases identical to TRBD2. The germline CDR1 and CDR2 sequences are MNHEY and SVGAGI. Unmatched junction bases numbered 6, after V lost 7 bases and J lost 7 bases. The CDR3 runs to 14 residues. For the CDR3, the DNA is TGTGCCAGCAAATCGACTAGCGGGGAAAATGAGCAGTTCTTC. It codes for CASKSTSGENEQFF.

The rearrangement joins TRBV5-4 to TRBJ2-6; no clear D gene. CDR1 and CDR2 (germline): SGHNT, YYREEE (reference sequence). Trimming took 4 bases from V and 0 from J, leaving 8 bases between them. The CDR3 is 15 amino acids. The CDR3 DNA is TGTGCCAGCAGCCCAGGCAGCTCTGGGGCCAACGTCCTGACTTTC. Its translation is CASSPGSSGANVLTF.

The CDR3 DNA is TGTGCCAGCAGCTTAGCGCTAGGGGGGGATGAGCAGTTCTTC. This gives the protein CASSLALGGDEQFF. The gene calls are TRBV7-9 and TRBJ2-1, with a possible D match to TRBD2 (7 bases). Germline lookup yields CDR1 SEHNR and CDR2 FQNEAQ (reference sequence). CDR3 length: 14 amino acids. V lost 0 bases and J lost 8, with 11 bases in between.

This chain links TRBV5-1 with TRBJ2-3, with D possibly being TRBD2 (7 bases). CDR3 length: 15 amino acids. Germline values: CDR1 SGHRS, CDR2 YFSETQ. Trimming stripped 0 bases from V and 10 bases from J, with 18 bases between. The CDR3 DNA reads TGCGCCAGCAGCTTGGCCTCGGGGGGCTGGCCCTCGCAGTATTTT. It is translated as CASSLASGGWPSQYF.

The chain uses TRBV4-3 and TRBJ1-3; D possibly corresponds to TRBD1 (5 bases). CDR3 length: 17 residues. The germline gives CDR1 LGHNA, CDR2 YSLEER. The V and J ends lost 4 bases and 1 base respectively, with 17 bases between them. CDR3 sequence reads: CASSPDISSVSGNTIYF. The CDR3 DNA follows: TGCGCCAGCAGCCCGGACATATCGTCCGTTTCTGGAAACACCATATATTTT.

V is TRBV6-5 and J is TRBJ1-5, with D unclear. The CDR3 length is 14 residues. The ends were cut back, 0 bases at V and 2 bases at J, with 5 bases in the middle. Germline V gene lookup returns CDR1 MNHEY and CDR2 SVGAGI. This CDR3 is CASSYSWGNQPQHF. The CDR3 nucleotides read TGTGCCAGCAGTTACTCATGGGGCAATCAGCCCCAGCATTTT.